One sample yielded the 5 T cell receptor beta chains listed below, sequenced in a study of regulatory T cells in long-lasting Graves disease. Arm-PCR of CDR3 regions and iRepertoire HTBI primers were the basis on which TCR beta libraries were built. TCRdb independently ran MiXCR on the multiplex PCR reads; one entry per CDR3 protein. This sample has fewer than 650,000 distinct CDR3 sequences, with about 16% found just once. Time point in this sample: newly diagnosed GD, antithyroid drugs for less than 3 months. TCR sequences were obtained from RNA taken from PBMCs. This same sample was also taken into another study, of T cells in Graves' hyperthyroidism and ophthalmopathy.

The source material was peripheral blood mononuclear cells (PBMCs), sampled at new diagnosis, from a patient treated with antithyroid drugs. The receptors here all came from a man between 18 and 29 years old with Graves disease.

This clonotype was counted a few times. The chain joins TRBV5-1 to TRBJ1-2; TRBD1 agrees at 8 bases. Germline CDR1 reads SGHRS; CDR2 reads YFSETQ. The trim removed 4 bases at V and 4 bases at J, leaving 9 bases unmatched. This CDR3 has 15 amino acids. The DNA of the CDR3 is TGCGCCAGCAGCCCAGGACAGGGCGGCGGCTATGGCTACACCTTC. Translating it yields CASSPGQGGGYGYTF.

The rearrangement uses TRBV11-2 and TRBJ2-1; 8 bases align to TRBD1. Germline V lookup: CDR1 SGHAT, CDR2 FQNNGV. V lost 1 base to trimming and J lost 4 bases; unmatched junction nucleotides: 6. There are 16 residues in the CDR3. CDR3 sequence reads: CASSLGTGRIYNEQFF. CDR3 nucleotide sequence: TGTGCCAGCAGCTTAGGGACAGGGAGGATTTACAATGAGCAGTTCTTC.

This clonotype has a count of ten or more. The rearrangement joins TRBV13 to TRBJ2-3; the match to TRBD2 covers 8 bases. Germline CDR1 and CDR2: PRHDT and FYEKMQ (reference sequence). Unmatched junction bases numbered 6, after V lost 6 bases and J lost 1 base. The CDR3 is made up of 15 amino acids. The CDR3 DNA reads TGTGCCAGCAGACGAGCGGGAGAAGGCACAGATACGCAGTATTTT. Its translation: CASRRAGEGTDTQYF.

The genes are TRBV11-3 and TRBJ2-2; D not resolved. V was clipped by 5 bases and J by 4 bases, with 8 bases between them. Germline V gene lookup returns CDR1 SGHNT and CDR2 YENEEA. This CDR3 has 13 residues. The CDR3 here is CASSARPTGELFF. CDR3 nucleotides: TGTGCCAGCAGCGCCCGACCCACCGGGGAGCTGTTTTTT.

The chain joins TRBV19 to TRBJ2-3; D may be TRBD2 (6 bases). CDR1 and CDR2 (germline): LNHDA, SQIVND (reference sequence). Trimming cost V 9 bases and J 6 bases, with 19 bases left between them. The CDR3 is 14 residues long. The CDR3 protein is CASGRELELDTQYF. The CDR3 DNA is TGTGCCAGCGGTCGGGAGCTAGAATTGGATACGCAGTATTTT.